The 12 T cell receptor beta chains given below trace back to one sample, sequenced in a study of T-cell memory formation after mild COVID-19. Using its own MiXCR run on the 5' RACE reads, TCRdb lists one record per CDR3 protein. The repertoire holds hundreds of thousands of distinct CDR3 sequences, with just under 20% as singletons. The material sequenced was PBMCs or a T cell subset sorted from them (not recorded which). The receptor source for this set is a man between 18 and 29 years old who had mild COVID-19 (a few samples of this study predate the infection). Cell type and time point are not known.

This chain joins TRBV12-3 or TRBV12-4 and TRBJ1-3, with D possibly being TRBD1 (5 bases). Trimming shortened V by 3 bases and J by 4 bases, and 19 bases separated the two germline ends. The CDR3 covers 17 residues. This CDR3 is CASSLKGTTRFGNTIYF. As DNA, the CDR3 is TGTGCCAGCAGTTTGAAGGGGACCACCCGTTTCGGAAACACCATATATTTT.

J is TRBJ2-7 and V is TRBV28; a weak D match, TRBD2 (7 bases). The V gene lost 5 bases and the J gene lost 5 bases, with 13 bases spanning the gap. CDR1 and CDR2 (germline): MDHEN, SYDVKM. This CDR3 has 13 amino acids. CDR3 in DNA: TGTGCCAGCAGTCCAGGGGAGGGAAACGAGCAGTACGTC. This gives the protein CASSPGEGNEQYV.

V usage is TRBV12-3 or TRBV12-4 and J usage is TRBJ2-5; D is undetermined. V was pared by 8 bases and J by 5 bases, with 18 bases between. The CDR3 is 14 residues long. CDR3 loop: CASGLSLSVETQYF. In DNA, the CDR3 is TGTGCCAGCGGGTTGAGCCTTTCTGTGGAGACCCAGTACTTC.

This clonotype was seen a few times. The chain employs TRBV27 and TRBJ2-5; D is perhaps TRBD2 (7 bases). The CDR3 spans 15 residues. The V end lost 1 base, the J end lost 4 bases, and 13 bases lay between the germline ends. Germline CDR1 and CDR2: MNHEY and SMNVEV (reference sequence). The CDR3 sequence: CASSLLRGPGETQYF. Written as DNA, the CDR3 is TGTGCCAGCAGTTTATTGCGGGGGCCGGGAGAGACCCAGTACTTC.

There are a few counts of this clonotype. The rearrangement joins TRBV9 to TRBJ2-3; TRBD1 agrees at 9 bases. CDR1 is SGDLS and CDR2 is YYNGEE in the germline V gene. V shed 1 base and J 3 bases; nucleotides not matched to a gene: 9. This CDR3 is built from 17 residues. Here the CDR3 reads CASSVQSPGQGTDTQYF. The CDR3 nucleotides are TGTGCCAGCAGCGTACAGTCTCCGGGACAGGGAACAGATACGCAGTATTTT. Together with reference TRBV9 and TRBJ2-3, the CDR3 gives the full variable domain: DSGVTQTPKHLITATGQRVTLRCSPRSGDLSVYWYQQSLDQGLQFLIQYYNGEERAKGNILERFSAQQFPDLHSELNLSSLELGDSALYFCASSVQSPGQGTDTQYFGPGTRLTVL.

This clonotype occurred many times. The chain recombines TRBV7-6 with TRBJ2-1, with D hard to call. V was pared by 3 bases and J by 8 bases, with 5 bases between. The germline V gene encodes CDR1 SGHVS and CDR2 FNYEAQ. The CDR3 length is 11 residues. This CDR3 reads CASSFGYEQFF. DNA of the CDR3: TGTGCCAGCAGCTTTGGCTATGAGCAGTTCTTC.

This clonotype has a handful of counts. It is likely a read error, because the conserved phenylalanine at the end of the CDR3 is missing. No DNA is shown, since the ends of the CDR3 on it are uncertain; the CDR3 is the one TCRdb lists. The J gene is TRBJ1-1, the V gene TRBV29-1; the D call of TRBD1 is as the table states it, not checked on the DNA. Germline loops: CDR1 SQVTM, CDR2 ANQGSEA. From its first to its last residue, the CDR3 has 8 amino acids. CDR3 residues: CSVAGTDL.

The V gene is TRBV3-1, the J gene TRBJ1-6; weak D call: TRBD1 (5 bases). The CDR3 sequence is 15 residues long. Trimming left V 0 bases short and J 10 bases short, with 13 bases between. The germline V gene has CDR1 LGHDT and CDR2 YNNKEL (reference sequence). The CDR3 loop reads CASSQDRAGRSPLHF. The DNA for the CDR3 is TGTGCCAGCAGCCAAGATCGCGCGGGGCGGTCACCCCTCCACTTT.

The table lists this clonotype with many counts. The V and J genes are TRBV6-5 and TRBJ2-5; D is uncertain. Germline CDR1 reads MNHEY; CDR2 reads SVGAGI. The CDR3 sequence is 14 residues long. V lost 2 bases to trimming and J lost 2 bases, with 9 bases between them. CDR3 bases: TGTGCCAGCAGTTACCCCGGGCTTCAAGAGACCCAGTACTTC. It is translated as CASSYPGLQETQYF.

The genes are TRBV6-5 and TRBJ2-3; D remains ambiguous. This CDR3 region has 15 residues. Germline values: CDR1 MNHEY, CDR2 SVGAGI. The V end was cut by 0 bases, the J end by 0 bases, with 7 bases between. CDR3 residues: CASSYSEPSTDTQYF. The CDR3 nucleotides are TGTGCCAGCAGTTACTCGGAACCTAGCACAGATACGCAGTATTTT.

This clonotype was seen a handful of times. The chain uses TRBV3-1 and TRBJ2-2, with 7 nucleotides matching TRBD1. J was trimmed by 4 bases and V by 4 bases; bases with no gene match: 9. CDR1 LGHDT and CDR2 YNNKEL come from the germline V gene (reference sequence). The CDR3 is made up of 16 amino acids. The CDR3 DNA follows: TGTGCCAGCAGCCGTCCTCCAGGGGGTAGCACCGGGGAGCTGTTTTTT. It specifies CASSRPPGGSTGELFF.

The CDR3 region has the DNA TGCAGTGCCCAGTGGGGTTATGGCTACACCTTC. This codes for CSAQWGYGYTF. V and J are TRBV20-1 and TRBJ1-2; no firm D call. The V gene lost 6 bases and the J gene lost 5 bases, with 10 bases spanning the gap. The length of the CDR3 is 11 residues. Germline V gene lookup returns CDR1 DFQATT and CDR2 SNEGSKA (reference sequence).